This T cell receptor (beta chain) appears in the sequencing data of a study of blood T cell repertoires in COVID-19. As for the study in general: Collection of acute and convalescent COVID-19 samples took place in the United States, Italy and Spain. T cells, B-cell-depleted T cells, or PBMCs supplied cDNA or gDNA.

V was pared by 1 base and J by 7 bases, with 25 bases between. Germline-derived CDR1 and CDR2 are MNHNS and SASEGT. There are 18 residues in the CDR3. In the study's own analysis: Estimated nucleated cell counts came from reference gene primer amplification. Here immunoSEQ multiplex PCR was the method, and the copy in TCRdb shows in-frame clones only, minus some. V and J calls and clone size are given by that table; D and trimming were obtained from the DNA. Altogether about 670,000 clones are present, 80% to 90% being singletons, with the ten largest covering under 0.3%. Specimen: peripheral blood. The V and J genes are TRBV6-1 and TRBJ1-2, with D perhaps TRBD1 (6 bases). The clonotype comes from a woman between 18 and 29 years old with acute or convalescent COVID-19. The CDR3 DNA is TGTGCCAGCAGTGAAGGGAGAACAGGGTATGCCACCTTAGGTGGCTACACCTTC. Translated, it gives CASSEGRTGYATLGGYTF.